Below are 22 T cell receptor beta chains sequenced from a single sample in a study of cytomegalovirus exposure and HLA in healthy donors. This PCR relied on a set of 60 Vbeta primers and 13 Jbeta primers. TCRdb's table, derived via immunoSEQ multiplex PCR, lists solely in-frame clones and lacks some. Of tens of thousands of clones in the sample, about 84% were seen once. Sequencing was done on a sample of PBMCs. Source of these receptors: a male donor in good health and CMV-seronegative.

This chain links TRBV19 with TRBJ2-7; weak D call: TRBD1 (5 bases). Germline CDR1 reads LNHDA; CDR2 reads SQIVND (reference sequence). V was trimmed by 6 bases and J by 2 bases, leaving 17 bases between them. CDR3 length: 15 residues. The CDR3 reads CASSQYETVPYEQYF. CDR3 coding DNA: TGTGCCAGTAGCCAATATGAGACAGTACCCTACGAGCAGTACTTC.

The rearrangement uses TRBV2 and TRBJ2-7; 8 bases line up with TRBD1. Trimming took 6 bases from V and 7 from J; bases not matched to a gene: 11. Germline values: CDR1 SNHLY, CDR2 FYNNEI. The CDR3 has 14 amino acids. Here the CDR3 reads CASSYGQGGGEQYF. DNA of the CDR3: TGTGCCAGCAGCTACGGACAGGGTGGTGGGGAGCAGTACTTC.

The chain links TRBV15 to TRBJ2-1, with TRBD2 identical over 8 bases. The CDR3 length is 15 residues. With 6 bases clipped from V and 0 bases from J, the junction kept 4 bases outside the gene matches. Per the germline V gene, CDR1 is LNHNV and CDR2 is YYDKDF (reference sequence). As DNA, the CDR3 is TGTGCCACCAGGGCAGCGGGGGACTCCTACAATGAGCAGTTCTTC. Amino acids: CATRAAGDSYNEQFF.

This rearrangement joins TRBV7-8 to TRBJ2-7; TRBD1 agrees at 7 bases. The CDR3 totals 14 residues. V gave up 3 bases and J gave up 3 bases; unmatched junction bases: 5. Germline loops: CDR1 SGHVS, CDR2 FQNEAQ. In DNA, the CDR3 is TGTGCCAGCAGCTTCCCAGGGGGTAACTACGAGCAGTACTTC. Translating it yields CASSFPGGNYEQYF.

CDR3 loop: CASSPGGRDQPQHF. CDR3 nucleotide sequence: TGCGCCAGCAGCCCTGGTGGGCGGGATCAGCCCCAGCATTTT. The chain links TRBV5-1 to TRBJ1-5; D gene unclear. V gave up 4 bases and J gave up 5 bases, with 13 bases separating them. CDR1 and CDR2 from the germline V gene are SGHRS and YFSETQ. This CDR3 has 14 residues.

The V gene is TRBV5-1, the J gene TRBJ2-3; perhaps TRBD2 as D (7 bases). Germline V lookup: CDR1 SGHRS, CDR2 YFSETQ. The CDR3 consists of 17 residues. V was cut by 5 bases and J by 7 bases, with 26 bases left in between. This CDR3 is CASSASGGWGGPNTQYF. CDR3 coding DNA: TGCGCCAGCAGTGCTTCGGGGGGCTGGGGGGGGCCTAATACGCAGTATTTT.

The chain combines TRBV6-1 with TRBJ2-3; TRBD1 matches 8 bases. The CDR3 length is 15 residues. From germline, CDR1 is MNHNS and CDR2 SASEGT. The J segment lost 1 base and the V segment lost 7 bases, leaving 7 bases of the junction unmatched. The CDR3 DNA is TGTGCCAGCATTAGGGACAGGCTCCGCACAGATACGCAGTATTTT. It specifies CASIRDRLRTDTQYF.

The CDR3 sequence: CASSLEQGAYEQYF. The CDR3, as DNA: TGTGCCAGCAGCTTAGAACAGGGGGCCTACGAGCAGTACTTC. V is TRBV7-2 and J is TRBJ2-7; 8 bases agree with TRBD1. The V and J ends lost 1 base and 2 bases, in that order; junction bases with no gene match: 1. CDR1 and CDR2 (germline): SGHTA, FQGNSA. The CDR3 is 14 amino acids.

The CDR3 nucleotides are TGTGCCAGCAGCGGGGGTAGCACAGATACGCAGTATTTT. Protein product: CASSGGSTDTQYF. The rearrangement links TRBV6-5 to TRBJ2-3; maybe TRBD2 (6 bases). This CDR3 contains 13 residues. The germline V gene has CDR1 MNHEY and CDR2 SVGAGI. V lost 6 bases, J lost 0 bases, and 7 bases lay in between.

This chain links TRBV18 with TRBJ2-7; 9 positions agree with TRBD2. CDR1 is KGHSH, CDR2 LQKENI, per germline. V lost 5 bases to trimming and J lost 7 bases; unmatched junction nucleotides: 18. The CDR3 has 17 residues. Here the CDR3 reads CASSADVSGGFRGEQYF. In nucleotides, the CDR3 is TGTGCCAGCTCAGCAGACGTTAGCGGGGGCTTTAGAGGGGAGCAGTACTTC.

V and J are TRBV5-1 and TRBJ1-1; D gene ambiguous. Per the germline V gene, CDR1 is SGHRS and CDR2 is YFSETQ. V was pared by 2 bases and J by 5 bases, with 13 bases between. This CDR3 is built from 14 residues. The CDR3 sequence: CASSLSPPNTEAFF. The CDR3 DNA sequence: TGCGCCAGCAGCTTAAGCCCACCGAATACTGAAGCTTTCTTT.

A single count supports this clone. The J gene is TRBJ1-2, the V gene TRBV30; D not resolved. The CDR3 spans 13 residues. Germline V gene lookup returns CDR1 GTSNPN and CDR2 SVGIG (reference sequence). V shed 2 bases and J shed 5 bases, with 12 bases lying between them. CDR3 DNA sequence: TGTGCCTGGAGTCGGGAGGTATGGTATGGCTACACCTTC. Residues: CAWSREVWYGYTF.

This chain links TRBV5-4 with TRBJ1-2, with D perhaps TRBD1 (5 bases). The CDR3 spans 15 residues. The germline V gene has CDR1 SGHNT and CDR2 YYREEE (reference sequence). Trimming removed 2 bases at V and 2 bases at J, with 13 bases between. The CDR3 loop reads CASSFTGFANYGYTF. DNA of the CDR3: TGTGCCAGCAGCTTTACAGGTTTCGCAAACTATGGCTACACCTTC.

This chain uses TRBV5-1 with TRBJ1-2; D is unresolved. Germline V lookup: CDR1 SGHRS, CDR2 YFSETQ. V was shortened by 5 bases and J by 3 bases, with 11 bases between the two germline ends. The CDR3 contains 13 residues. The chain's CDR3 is CASRPDGDYGYTF. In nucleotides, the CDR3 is TGCGCCAGCAGACCCGACGGGGACTATGGCTACACCTTC.

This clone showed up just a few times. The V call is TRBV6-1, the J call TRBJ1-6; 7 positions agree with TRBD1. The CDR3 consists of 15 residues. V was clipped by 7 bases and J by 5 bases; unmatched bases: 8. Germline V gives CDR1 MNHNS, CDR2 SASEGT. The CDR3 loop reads CASTPTGSNNSPLHF. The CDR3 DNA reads TGTGCCAGCACCCCGACAGGGAGCAATAATTCACCCCTCCACTTT.

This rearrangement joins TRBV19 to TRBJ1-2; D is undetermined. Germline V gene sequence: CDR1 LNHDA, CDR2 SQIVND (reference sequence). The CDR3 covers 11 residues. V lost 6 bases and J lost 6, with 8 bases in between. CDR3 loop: CASSSYDGYTF. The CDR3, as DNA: TGTGCCAGTAGCTCTTATGATGGCTACACCTTC.

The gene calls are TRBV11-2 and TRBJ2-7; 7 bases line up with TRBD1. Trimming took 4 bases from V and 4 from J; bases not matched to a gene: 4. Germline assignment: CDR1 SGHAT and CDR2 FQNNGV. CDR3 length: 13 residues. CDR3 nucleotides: TGTGCCAGCAGCTCCCAGACAGGGTACGAGCAGTACTTC. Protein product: CASSSQTGYEQYF. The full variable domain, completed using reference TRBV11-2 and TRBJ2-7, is EAGVAQSPRYKIIEKRQSVAFWCNPISGHATLYWYQQILGQGPKLLIQFQNNGVVDDSQLPKDRFSAERLKGVDSTLKIQPAKLEDSAVYLCASSSQTGYEQYFGPGTRLTVT.

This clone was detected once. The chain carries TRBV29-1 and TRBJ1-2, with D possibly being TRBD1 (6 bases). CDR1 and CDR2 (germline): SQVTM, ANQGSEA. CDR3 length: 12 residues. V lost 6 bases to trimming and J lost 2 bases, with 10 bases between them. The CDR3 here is CSVAQGNYGYTF. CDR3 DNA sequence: TGCAGCGTCGCTCAGGGGAACTATGGCTACACCTTC.

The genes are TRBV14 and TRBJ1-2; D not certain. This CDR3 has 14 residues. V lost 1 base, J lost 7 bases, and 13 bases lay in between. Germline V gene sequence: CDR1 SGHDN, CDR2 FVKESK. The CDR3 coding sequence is TGTGCCAGCAGCCAAGTACGAGGGCCAGGTGGCTACACCTTC. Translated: CASSQVRGPGGYTF.

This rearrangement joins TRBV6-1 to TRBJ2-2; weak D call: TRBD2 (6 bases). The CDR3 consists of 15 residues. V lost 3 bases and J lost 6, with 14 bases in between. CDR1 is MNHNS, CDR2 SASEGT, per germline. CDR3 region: CASSERGIGAGELFF. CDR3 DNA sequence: TGTGCCAGCAGTGAGCGGGGTATTGGGGCCGGGGAGCTGTTTTTT.

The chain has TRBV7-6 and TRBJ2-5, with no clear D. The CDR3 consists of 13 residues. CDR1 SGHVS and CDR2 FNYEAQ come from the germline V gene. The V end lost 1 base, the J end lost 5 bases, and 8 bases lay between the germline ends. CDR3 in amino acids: CASSLGPGETQYF. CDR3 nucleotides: TGTGCCAGCAGCTTAGGACCGGGTGAGACCCAGTACTTC.

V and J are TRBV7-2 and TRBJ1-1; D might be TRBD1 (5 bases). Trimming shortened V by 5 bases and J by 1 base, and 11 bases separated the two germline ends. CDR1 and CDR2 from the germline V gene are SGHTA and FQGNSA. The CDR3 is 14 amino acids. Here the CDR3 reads CASSADTANTEAFF. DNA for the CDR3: TGTGCCAGCAGCGCGGACACCGCGAACACTGAAGCTTTCTTT.